Each of the 25 T cell receptor beta chains below was sequenced from the same sample in a study of cytomegalovirus exposure and HLA in healthy donors. Primers included in the PCR were 60 Vbeta and 13 Jbeta primers. Profiling relied on immunoSEQ multiplex PCR, and the TCRdb table lists in-frame clones only, not all of them. The data show 130,000 or so clones, with about 80% seen just once and roughly 5.7% held by the top ten. Sequencing was performed on PBMCs. All receptors derive from a man aged 25 to 45 in good health and CMV-seronegative.

This clone has just a few counts. In DNA form, the CDR3 reads TGTGCCAGCATGGGCTCTCAGGGGGGCCGCGGCCCCAACGAGCAGTACTTC. This sequence encodes CASMGSQGGRGPNEQYF. This chain links TRBV2 with TRBJ2-7; the D gene is possibly TRBD1 (7 bases). This CDR3 region has 17 residues. V lost 7 bases and J lost 5, with 27 bases in between. Germline values: CDR1 SNHLY, CDR2 FYNNEI.

The chain uses TRBV5-4 and TRBJ2-1; 11 positions match TRBD2. The CDR3 spans 15 residues. Trimming removed 0 bases from V and 10 bases from J; junction bases left unmatched: 6. The germline V gene has CDR1 SGHNT and CDR2 YYREEE (reference sequence). CDR3 loop: CASSLALAGGGEQFF. The CDR3 DNA reads as TGTGCCAGCAGCTTGGCTCTAGCGGGAGGAGGGGAGCAGTTCTTC.

The J gene is TRBJ2-7, the V gene TRBV28; D remains unclear. CDR1 and CDR2 (germline): MDHEN, SYDVKM. The CDR3 is 15 residues long. With 3 bases removed from V and 3 bases from J, the gap between germline ends came to 15 bases. The CDR3 here is CASSFPYGPHYEQYF. The CDR3 nucleotides read TGTGCCAGCAGTTTTCCCTATGGGCCGCACTACGAGCAGTACTTC. Drawing the rest from reference TRBV28 and TRBJ2-7, the complete variable domain is DVKVTQSSRYLVKRTGEKVFLECVQDMDHENMFWYRQDPGLGLRLIYFSYDVKMKEKGDIPEGYSVSREKKERFSLILESASTNQTSMYLCASSFPYGPHYEQYFGPGTRLTVT.

This chain links TRBV5-4 with TRBJ1-3; the D gene is possibly TRBD1 (5 bases). V was shortened by 1 base and J by 0 bases, with 8 bases between the two germline ends. This CDR3 has 15 amino acids. The germline V gene encodes CDR1 SGHNT and CDR2 YYREEE (reference sequence). The CDR3: CASSLQGISGNTIYF. Written as DNA, the CDR3 is TGTGCCAGCAGCTTGCAGGGTATCTCTGGAAACACCATATATTTT.

V usage is TRBV5-1 and J usage is TRBJ2-2; 11 bases are shared with TRBD2. This CDR3 has 15 amino acids. Germline V CDR1 and CDR2: SGHRS, YFSETQ. The V and J ends lost 2 bases and 5 bases, in that order; junction bases with no gene match: 2. This chain's CDR3 is CASSFPSGRTGELFF. In DNA, the CDR3 is TGCGCCAGCAGCTTTCCTAGCGGGAGGACCGGGGAGCTGTTTTTT.

V gene TRBV7-2 combines with J gene TRBJ2-7, with D possibly TRBD1 on 6 matching bases. CDR3 length equals 16 residues. V gave up 1 base and J gave up 0 bases, with 13 bases separating them. Germline assignment: CDR1 SGHTA and CDR2 FQGNSA. The CDR3 is CASSLEGQTSSYEQYF. DNA for the CDR3: TGTGCCAGCAGCTTAGAAGGACAGACATCCTCCTACGAGCAGTACTTC.

V is TRBV2 and J is TRBJ2-5, with 13 nucleotides matching TRBD2. Germline V lookup: CDR1 SNHLY, CDR2 FYNNEI. V lost 5 bases to trimming and J lost 9 bases; unmatched junction nucleotides: 12. The CDR3 sequence is 16 residues long. CDR3 sequence (DNA): TGTGCCAGCAGTCTCGGGACTAGCGGGGTCTTAGGGTCCCAGTACTTC. Translated: CASSLGTSGVLGSQYF.

The chain links TRBV7-8 to TRBJ1-5, with D perhaps matching TRBD1 (6 bases). Germline V gene lookup returns CDR1 SGHVS and CDR2 FQNEAQ. CDR3 length equals 13 residues. Trimming left V 5 bases short and J 4 bases short, with 9 bases between. In nucleotides, the CDR3 is TGTGCCAGCAGCCCAGGACAGAATCAGCCCCAGCATTTT. Translated: CASSPGQNQPQHF.

This chain links TRBV18 with TRBJ2-5; TRBD1 aligns across 10 bases. This CDR3 contains 14 residues. Trimming cost V 3 bases and J 4 bases; bases outside gene matches: 2. The germline CDR1 and CDR2 sequences are KGHSH and LQKENI. For the CDR3, the DNA is TGTGCCAGCTCACCGACAGGGGGCGGAGAGACCCAGTACTTC. Translating gives CASSPTGGGETQYF. Full variable domain (rest looked up from reference TRBV18 and TRBJ2-5): NAGVMQNPRHLVRRRGQEARLRCSPMKGHSHVYWYRQLPEEGLKFMVYLQKENIIDESGMPKERFSAEFPKEGPSILRIQQVVRGDSAAYFCASSPTGGGETQYFGPGTRLLVL.

The rearrangement uses TRBV5-1 and TRBJ2-2; D perhaps matches TRBD1 (6 bases). V was cut by 0 bases and J by 4 bases, with 10 bases left in between. Germline-derived CDR1 and CDR2 are SGHRS and YFSETQ. The CDR3 contains 15 residues. As DNA, the CDR3 is TGCGCCAGCAGCTTGGAGTACAGGGTCACCGGGGAGCTGTTTTTT. Translation gives CASSLEYRVTGELFF.

V usage is TRBV6-5 and J usage is TRBJ1-4, with D possibly being TRBD1 (5 bases). CDR3 size: 15 residues. The V end lost 0 bases, the J end lost 8 bases, and 13 bases lay between the germline ends. CDR1 and CDR2 (germline): MNHEY, SVGAGI. CDR3 DNA sequence: TGTGCCAGCAGTTACTCATCAGGGTTTGGGGAAAAACTGTTTTTT. Amino acids: CASSYSSGFGEKLFF.

This sequence joins TRBV6-6 and TRBJ1-1; D unclear. Germline V gene sequence: CDR1 MNHNY, CDR2 SVGAGI (reference sequence). The CDR3 length is 13 residues. Deletions cut 3 bases from V and 1 base from J, with 6 bases between. CDR3 in DNA: TGTGCCAGCAGTTATTTAGAGAACACTGAAGCTTTCTTT. Its translation: CASSYLENTEAFF.

In its sample, this clone was seen a few times. The chain carries TRBV6-5 and TRBJ2-1, with 11 positions matching TRBD2. Germline trimming cut 0 bases from V and 7 bases from J; bases unmatched to any gene: 5. CDR1 and CDR2 (germline): MNHEY, SVGAGI. The CDR3 covers 16 residues. CDR3 loop: CASSYSSSGRRNEQFF. DNA for the CDR3: TGTGCCAGCAGTTACTCATCTAGCGGGAGGAGGAATGAGCAGTTCTTC.

The chain combines TRBV5-1 with TRBJ2-2; the match to TRBD1 covers 7 bases. The V and J ends lost 4 bases and 2 bases, in that order; junction bases with no gene match: 5. Germline-derived CDR1 and CDR2 are SGHRS and YFSETQ. The CDR3 totals 15 residues. The CDR3 is CASSPGQPNTGELFF. In DNA, the CDR3 is TGCGCCAGCAGCCCGGGACAGCCTAACACCGGGGAGCTGTTTTTT.

About this clone itself: The same CDR3 also results from other DNA sequences found in this sample. The chain couples TRBV5-4 to TRBJ2-2, with D tentatively TRBD2 (6 bases). The V gene lost 4 bases and the J gene lost 5 bases, with 6 bases spanning the gap. The CDR3 totals 12 residues. Germline-derived CDR1 and CDR2 are SGHNT and YYREEE (reference sequence). The CDR3 coding sequence is TGTGCCAGCAGCGGGGGGACCGGGGAGCTGTTTTTT. It encodes CASSGGTGELFF.

J is TRBJ2-7 and V is TRBV5-6; 7 nucleotides align to TRBD2. With V trimmed by 3 bases and J by 1 base, 4 bases remained unmatched. Per the germline V gene, CDR1 is SGHDT and CDR2 is YYEEEE. This CDR3 is built from 14 residues. In DNA, the CDR3 is TGTGCCAGCAGCTCCCCTAGCGGTTCCTACGAGCAGTACTTC. Its protein product is CASSSPSGSYEQYF.

This chain connects TRBV5-1 to TRBJ2-7, with D possibly TRBD2 on 5 matching bases. V was pared by 2 bases and J by 8 bases, with 14 bases between. There are 13 residues in the CDR3. CDR1 is SGHRS and CDR2 is YFSETQ in the germline V gene. The CDR3, as DNA: TGCGCCAGCAGCTTTACGAGCGGTGAGAAGCAGTACTTC. Translated: CASSFTSGEKQYF.

This chain joins TRBV4-2 and TRBJ1-6; 9 bases agree with TRBD1. Germline V gene data show CDR1 as LGHNA and CDR2 as YNFKEQ. The V segment lost 4 bases and the J segment 1 base; nucleotides outside the gene matches: 11. The CDR3 is 19 residues long. This chain's CDR3 is CASSRTTGTGKSYNSPLHF. The CDR3 DNA reads TGTGCCAGCAGCCGGACCACCGGGACAGGGAAGTCCTATAATTCACCCCTCCACTTT.

V usage is TRBV6-1 and J usage is TRBJ2-7; D is unclear. The germline V and J ends were trimmed by 4 bases and 1 base, with 17 bases remaining between them. The CDR3 has 16 residues. The germline gives CDR1 MNHNS, CDR2 SASEGT. CDR3 sequence: CASSGLDTHGSYEQYF. The CDR3, as DNA: TGTGCCAGCAGTGGCCTTGACACCCATGGTTCCTACGAGCAGTACTTC.

This chain links TRBV2 with TRBJ1-5; a weak D match, TRBD1 (5 bases). The CDR3 contains 16 residues. The V gene's germline CDR1 is SNHLY and CDR2 FYNNEI. Between the trimmed V and J ends, which lost 1 base and 0 bases, there was a span of 10 bases. The CDR3 here is CASSEGTPYSNQPQHF. In DNA form, the CDR3 reads TGTGCCAGCAGTGAAGGGACACCTTATAGCAATCAGCCCCAGCATTTT.

This chain links TRBV4-3 with TRBJ1-5; the D gene is possibly TRBD1 (5 bases). Per the germline V gene, CDR1 is LGHNA and CDR2 is YSLEER. The V end was cut by 0 bases, the J end by 8 bases, with 11 bases between. CDR3 length: 14 amino acids. CDR3 protein: CASSQERGSEPQHF. In DNA, the CDR3 is TGCGCCAGCAGCCAAGAGCGGGGGTCAGAGCCCCAGCATTTT.

The rearrangement joins TRBV5-1 to TRBJ1-1, with a possible D match to TRBD1 (5 bases). Looked up from germline, CDR1 is SGHRS and CDR2 is YFSETQ. V was cut by 6 bases and J by 4 bases, with 16 bases left in between. This CDR3 region has 14 residues. The CDR3 region has the DNA TGCGCCAGCATTCCCACCGGGGGATCCACTGAAGCTTTCTTT. This gives the protein CASIPTGGSTEAFF.

The genes are TRBV7-9 and TRBJ1-5, with D tentatively TRBD1 (6 bases). Germline lookup yields CDR1 SEHNR and CDR2 FQNEAQ (reference sequence). Trimming stripped 1 base from V and 0 bases from J, with 7 bases between. The CDR3 runs to 15 residues. The CDR3 loop is CASSLGRGSNQPQHF. The CDR3 DNA is TGTGCCAGCAGCTTAGGCAGGGGTAGCAATCAGCCCCAGCATTTT.

V is TRBV6-1 and J is TRBJ1-5, with unresolved D. V lost 4 bases and J 4 bases, leaving 14 bases between the germline ends. Germline CDR1 MNHNS, CDR2 SASEGT. CDR3 size: 15 residues. In DNA form, the CDR3 reads TGTGCCAGCAGTGCCCCGGGAATGGCGAATCAGCCCCAGCATTTT. Amino acid sequence: CASSAPGMANQPQHF.

V gene TRBV28 combines with J gene TRBJ1-2, with 7 positions matching TRBD1. With V trimmed by 8 bases and J by 8 bases, 14 bases remained unmatched. Germline V gives CDR1 MDHEN, CDR2 SYDVKM. CDR3 length equals 14 residues. CDR3 sequence (DNA): TGTGCCAGCGGCCGGGACAGTGGCCCTGAAGGCTACACCTTC. Translating it yields CASGRDSGPEGYTF.